This is a list of T cell receptor beta chains from one sample in a study of T cells after yellow fever vaccination. A single record per CDR3 protein comes from TCRdb applying MiXCR to the 5' RACE reads. The sample has about 340,000 distinct CDR3 sequences, 3% to 4.5% seen once. Material: PBMCs, obtained 5 days after the yellow fever booster vaccination. The receptors stem from a man aged 18 to 30 who received the YFV17D yellow fever vaccine. The CDR3 runs from the conserved cysteine through the conserved F or W. The D gene is left open where the match is weak. Part of the rows lack a size; the others show once, few, many or a class for expanded clones.

CSVERDSLVQEQFF	TGCAGCGTTGAAAGGGACAGCCTAGTACAGGAGCAGTTCTTC	TRBJ2-1	TRBV29-1	NA	TRBD1	14
CASSLSGEAYGYTF	TGTGCCAGCAGCTTGTCGGGGGAAGCGTATGGCTACACCTTC	TRBJ1-2	TRBV5-4	NA	NA	14
CASSYGAVSYEQYF	TGTGCCAGCAGTTACGGCGCGGTTTCCTACGAGCAGTACTTC	TRBJ2-7	TRBV6-2/TRBV6-3	few	NA	14
CSVEDSRDRVFGYTF	TGCAGCGTTGAAGATTCTAGGGACAGGGTCTTTGGCTACACCTTC	TRBJ1-2	TRBV29-1	NA	TRBD1	15
CASSPRDSGANVLTF	TGTGCCAGCAGTCCGAGGGACTCTGGGGCCAACGTCCTGACTTTC	TRBJ2-6	TRBV27	few	NA	15
CASSSRQTPNTEAFF	TGTGCCAGCAGCTCCCGACAGACCCCCAACACTGAAGCTTTCTTT	TRBJ1-1	TRBV7-9	NA	NA	15
CASSSPLAGGNEQFF	TGTGCCAGCAGCTCACCACTAGCGGGGGGTAATGAGCAGTTCTTC	TRBJ2-1	TRBV7-2	many	TRBD2	15
CSATRLASRTDTQYF	TGCAGTGCCACCCGACTAGCGAGTCGCACAGATACGCAGTATTTT	TRBJ2-3	TRBV20-1	few	TRBD2	15
CASSHPVGEPPQHF	TGCGCCAGCAGCCACCCGGTAGGGGAGCCGCCCCAGCATTTT	TRBJ1-5	TRBV4-1	few	NA	14
CASTPVGSEKLFF	TGTGCCAGTACCCCCGTGGGGAGTGAAAAACTGTTTTTT	TRBJ1-4	TRBV19	NA	NA	13
CASSYMWSQPQHF	TGTGCCAGCAGTTACATGTGGAGCCAGCCCCAGCATTTT	TRBJ1-5	TRBV6-5	few	NA	13
CASSTHPTANQPQHF	TGTGCCAGCAGCACCCATCCGACCGCAAATCAGCCCCAGCATTTT	TRBJ1-5	TRBV9	many	NA	15
CASSKRGFTDTQYF	TGTGCCAGCAGCAAACGGGGTTTCACAGATACGCAGTATTTT	TRBJ2-3	TRBV27	many	NA	14
CASSLMGEYNEQFF	TGTGCCAGCAGTTTAATGGGGGAATACAATGAGCAGTTCTTC	TRBJ2-1	TRBV28	NA	NA	14
CASSSQRGTDTRYF	TGTGCCAGCAGTAGCCAGAGAGGCACAGATACGCGGTATTTT	TRBJ2-3	TRBV27	few	NA	14
CASSHGQGAVTEAFF	TGCGCCAGCAGCCATGGACAGGGGGCGGTAACTGAAGCTTTCTTT	TRBJ1-1	TRBV5-1	many	TRBD1	15
CASSLDPGAYEQYF	TGTGCCAGCAGCTTGGATCCGGGAGCCTACGAGCAGTACTTC	TRBJ2-7	TRBV5-4	few	NA	14
CASSYGTAGELFF	TGTGCCAGCAGTTACGGGACAGCCGGGGAGCTGTTTTTT	TRBJ2-2	TRBV6-5	NA	TRBD1	13
CASSLGSGTTSPLHF	TGTGCCAGCAGCTTAGGCTCCGGGACTACTTCACCCCTCCACTTT	TRBJ1-6	TRBV7-2	many	NA	15
CASSQEPMGYEAFF	TGCGCCAGCAGCCAAGAACCAATGGGGTATGAAGCTTTCTTT	TRBJ1-1	TRBV4-1	many	NA	14
CASSLRAWGTDTQYF	TGTGCCAGCAGTCTAAGAGCCTGGGGCACAGATACGCAGTATTTT	TRBJ2-3	TRBV27	NA	NA	15
CASSPRTSGGSHTGELFF	TGTGCCAGCAGTCCACGGACTAGCGGGGGTTCTCACACCGGGGAGCTGTTTTTT	TRBJ2-2	TRBV5-4	NA	TRBD2	18
CASRDPLGGRRRGYTF	TGCGCCAGCAGGGATCCTCTAGGGGGGCGCAGGCGTGGCTACACCTTC	TRBJ1-2	TRBV5-1	NA	NA	16
CASSLAGDRNYGYTF	TGCGCCAGCAGCTTGGCCGGAGACAGGAACTATGGCTACACCTTC	TRBJ1-2	TRBV5-1	NA	NA	15
CASSEAKRGNTDTQYF	TGTGCCAGCAGTGAAGCGAAACGGGGGAACACAGATACGCAGTATTTT	TRBJ2-3	TRBV25-1	few	NA	16
CSAEPGLAGPRGVTQYF	TGCAGCGCAGAACCAGGACTAGCGGGGCCCCGTGGGGTGACCCAGTACTTC	TRBJ2-5	TRBV29-1	many	TRBD2	17
CSVEDLRSDEGANEKLFF	TGCAGCGTTGAAGATCTTCGGAGCGACGAAGGGGCGAATGAAAAACTGTTTTTT	TRBJ1-4	TRBV29-1	NA	NA	18
CSARDPDRITEAFF	TGCAGTGCTAGAGATCCGGACAGAATCACTGAAGCTTTCTTT	TRBJ1-1	TRBV20-1	many	NA	14
CAWSPGTDTQYF	TGTGCCTGGAGCCCTGGCACAGATACGCAGTATTTT	TRBJ2-3	TRBV30	many	NA	12
CASRGRAGYNEQFF	TGTGCCAGCAGGGGAAGAGCGGGCTACAATGAGCAGTTCTTC	TRBJ2-1	TRBV6-5	many	NA	14
CSARVGQGAFGYTEAFF	TGCAGTGCTAGAGTCGGACAGGGGGCCTTTGGGTACACTGAAGCTTTCTTT	TRBJ1-1	TRBV20-1	few	TRBD1	17
CASSHGGAVATDTQYF	TGTGCCAGCAGCCACGGGGGGGCGGTTGCCACAGATACGCAGTATTTT	TRBJ2-3	TRBV3-1	few	TRBD2	16
CASSYTGVYRDTQYF	TGTGCCAGCAGCTACACAGGAGTATACCGTGATACGCAGTATTTT	TRBJ2-3	TRBV7-2	NA	NA	15
CASSGGASLSTDTQYF	TGTGCCAGCAGTGGGGGGGCAAGCCTGAGCACAGATACGCAGTATTTT	TRBJ2-3	TRBV2	many	NA	16
CSVEDSDSPGQPQHF	TGCAGCGTTGAGGACTCGGACTCCCCGGGTCAGCCCCAGCATTTT	TRBJ1-5	TRBV29-1	few	NA	15
CASSLDRLGASPLHF	TGTGCCAGCAGCTTAGACCGGCTGGGGGCTTCACCCCTCCACTTT	TRBJ1-6	TRBV7-8	many	NA	15
CASSLETDFYGYTF	TGCGCCAGCAGCTTGGAGACAGACTTCTATGGCTACACCTTC	TRBJ1-2	TRBV5-1	few	NA	14
CASSPHNYGYTF	TGTGCCAGCTCACCTCACAACTATGGCTACACCTTC	TRBJ1-2	TRBV18	many	NA	12